These 27 T cell receptor beta chains originate from one sample sequenced in a study of OX40 agonist ivuxolimab in advanced cancers. The protocol was immunoSEQ multiplex PCR, while the TCRdb copy is restricted to in-frame clones and leaves out a portion. The table shows tens of thousands of clones, with roughly nine tenths occurring only once. This specimen consisted of CD4+ or CD8+ T cells sorted from blood, obtained in a trial of the OX40 agonist ivuxolimab. These TCRs come from an adult with an advanced solid tumor such as melanoma, head and neck, liver or kidney cancer.

The chain recombines TRBV7-8 with TRBJ2-7; 11 nucleotides align to TRBD2. The germline V gene has CDR1 SGHVS and CDR2 FQNEAQ. The CDR3 totals 15 residues. V dropped 6 bases and J dropped 0; count of bases not matched to a gene: 4. CDR3 amino acids: CASSWGTSGSYEQYF. The CDR3 DNA follows: TGTGCCAGCAGTTGGGGGACTAGCGGCTCCTACGAGCAGTACTTC.

This clone was seen a few times. The rearrangement uses TRBV27 and TRBJ2-1, with D perhaps TRBD1 or TRBD2 (5 bases each). The CDR3 spans 16 residues. Germline CDR1 reads MNHEY; CDR2 reads SMNVEV (reference sequence). V lost 3 bases and J lost 3, with 15 bases in between. The chain's CDR3 is CASSFRGRDGYNEQFF. The CDR3 DNA reads as TGTGCCAGCAGTTTCCGTGGCAGGGACGGCTACAATGAGCAGTTCTTC.

This clone came up a few times. Sequence at one end of the junction differs from germline and may be a read error. The CDR3 DNA reads as TGTGCTAGCAGGAAATGGGCTGAGACTGAAGCTTTCTTT. This translates into CASRKWAETEAFF. The rearrangement links TRBV7-7 to TRBJ1-1; D is unresolved. From germline, CDR1 is SSHAT and CDR2 FNYEAQ (reference sequence). The CDR3 covers 13 residues. The whole variable domain, remainder taken from reference TRBV7-7 and TRBJ1-1, is GAGVSQSPRYKVTKRGQDVTLRCDPISSHATLYWYQQALGQGPEFLTYFNYEAQPDKSGLPSDRFSAERPEGSISTLTIQRTEQRDSAMYRCASRKWAETEAFFGQGTRLTVV.

V gene TRBV2 combines with J gene TRBJ1-4; D is ambiguous. The CDR3 covers 15 residues. From germline, CDR1 is SNHLY and CDR2 FYNNEI. V lost 4 bases and J 2 bases, leaving 11 bases between the germline ends. This CDR3 is CASSVDRTTNEKLFF. For the CDR3, the DNA is TGTGCCAGCAGTGTCGACCGGACGACTAATGAAAAACTGTTTTTT.

This CDR3 reads CASRQGVYEQYF. The CDR3 DNA reads as TGTGCCAGCAGGCAGGGGGTCTACGAGCAGTACTTC. The chain links TRBV28 to TRBJ2-7; TRBD1 aligns across 7 bases. Unmatched junction bases numbered 2, after V lost 6 bases and J lost 3 bases. Germline lookup yields CDR1 MDHEN and CDR2 SYDVKM. This CDR3 has 12 amino acids.

This clone was picked up a small number of times. This chain joins TRBV19 and TRBJ1-1; D gene ambiguous. V shed 3 bases and J shed 7 bases, with 9 bases lying between them. This CDR3 comprises 12 residues. The V gene's germline CDR1 is LNHDA and CDR2 SQIVND (reference sequence). The CDR3 loop is CASSMSGIEAFF. CDR3 nucleotide sequence: TGTGCCAGTAGTATGTCCGGGATTGAAGCTTTCTTT.

The V and J genes are TRBV6-5 and TRBJ1-2, with 7 bases lining up with TRBD1. Per the germline V gene, CDR1 is MNHEY and CDR2 is SVGAGI. V was clipped by 7 bases and J by 2 bases; unmatched bases: 10. The CDR3 length is 15 residues. CDR3 DNA: TGTGCCAGCACACGGAACAGGGGCTCCAACTATGGCTACACCTTC. Residues: CASTRNRGSNYGYTF.

The CDR3 DNA reads as TGCGCCAGCAGCCCAGACCAGGGGAACGGGGGAGAACTTTACGAGCAGTACTTC. The encoded protein is CASSPDQGNGGELYEQYF. The chain has TRBV5-1 and TRBJ2-7; D possibly matches TRBD1 or TRBD2 (6 bases each). Germline CDR1 is SGHRS and CDR2 is YFSETQ. This CDR3 is 18 amino acids long. V was trimmed by 4 bases and J by 4 bases, leaving 27 bases between them. The complete variable domain, with remaining parts taken from reference TRBV5-1 and TRBJ2-7, reads KAGVTQTPRYLIKTRGQQVTLSCSPISGHRSVSWYQQTPGQGLQFLFEYFSETQRNKGNFPGRFSGRQFSNSRSEMNVSTLELGDSALYLCASSPDQGNGGELYEQYFGPGTRLTVT.

In its sample, this clone was seen once. The V gene is TRBV7-8, the J gene TRBJ1-2, with a weak D call TRBD1 (6 bases). This CDR3 region has 16 residues. V was trimmed by 1 base and J by 1 base, leaving 13 bases between them. Germline V gene lookup returns CDR1 SGHVS and CDR2 FQNEAQ. The CDR3 DNA reads as TGTGCCAGCAGCTTAGAGGGCAGGGGTTATAACTATGGCTACACCTTC. Protein product: CASSLEGRGYNYGYTF.

The rearrangement joins TRBV5-4 to TRBJ2-7, with unresolved D. The germline V and J ends were trimmed by 1 base and 5 bases, with 16 bases remaining between them. Germline V lookup: CDR1 SGHNT, CDR2 YYREEE (reference sequence). This CDR3 is built from 15 residues. The CDR3 DNA sequence: TGTGCCAGCAGCTTGCAGCAAGGGAATCTGAACGAGCAGTACTTC. It encodes CASSLQQGNLNEQYF.

The CDR3: CASRTQFPGEQFF. The CDR3 DNA reads as TGTGCCAGTAGGACGCAGTTCCCTGGTGAGCAGTTCTTC. The chain uses TRBV19 and TRBJ2-1; D unclear. The CDR3 consists of 13 residues. Germline CDR1 is LNHDA and CDR2 is SQIVND (reference sequence). V lost 6 bases and J 9 bases, leaving 15 bases between the germline ends. Drawing the rest from reference TRBV19 and TRBJ2-1, the complete variable domain is DGGITQSPKYLFRKEGQNVTLSCEQNLNHDAMYWYRQDPGQGLRLIYYSQIVNDFQKGDIAEGYSVSREKKESFPLTVTSAQKNPTAFYLCASRTQFPGEQFFGPGTRLTVL.

The chain couples TRBV9 to TRBJ1-3, with D unclear. Trimming pared 0 bases from V and 2 bases from J, leaving 9 bases between. The CDR3 runs to 15 residues. Germline V lookup: CDR1 SGDLS, CDR2 YYNGEE. CDR3 coding DNA: TGTGCCAGCAGCGTAGATTTCCCTACTGGAAACACCATATATTTT. This codes for CASSVDFPTGNTIYF.

The chain employs TRBV28 and TRBJ1-1; D is possibly TRBD1 (5 bases). This CDR3 is 11 amino acids long. CDR1 is MDHEN and CDR2 is SYDVKM in the germline V gene. V was clipped by 10 bases and J by 3 bases, with 9 bases between them. The CDR3 coding sequence is TGTGCCACCCGAGGGGACACTGAAGCTTTCTTT. Its translation is CATRGDTEAFF.

This chain joins TRBV5-1 and TRBJ2-7, with TRBD2 matching 14 bases. J lost 6 bases, V lost 3 bases, and 5 bases had no gene match. Germline V CDR1 and CDR2: SGHRS, YFSETQ. The CDR3 covers 15 residues. DNA of the CDR3: TGCGCCAGCAGCTCCGGGACTAGCGGGAGTGGCGAGCAGTACTTC. It is translated as CASSSGTSGSGEQYF.

The rearrangement joins TRBV4-1 to TRBJ2-2; D remains ambiguous. V was cut by 0 bases and J by 0 bases, with 5 bases left in between. Germline V gene sequence: CDR1 MGHRA, CDR2 YSYEKL. The CDR3 runs to 15 residues. CDR3 sequence: CASSQDRPNTGELFF. As DNA, the CDR3 is TGCGCCAGCAGCCAAGATCGGCCGAACACCGGGGAGCTGTTTTTT.

J is TRBJ2-5 and V is TRBV20-1; no clear D gene. The length of the CDR3 is 11 residues. Trimming took off 5 bases at V and 5 bases at J, with 9 bases between the two ends. Germline-derived CDR1 and CDR2 are DFQATT and SNEGSKA (reference sequence). The chain's CDR3 is CSAFPMETQYF. Written as DNA, the CDR3 is TGCAGTGCTTTCCCTATGGAGACCCAGTACTTC.

The V call is TRBV12-5, the J call TRBJ1-2, with D hard to call. Trimming removed 3 bases at V and 8 bases at J, with 13 bases between. The length of the CDR3 is 13 residues. Germline loops: CDR1 LGHNT, CDR2 FRNRAP. The CDR3 protein is CASGFWELGGYTF. DNA for the CDR3: TGTGCTAGTGGTTTCTGGGAACTCGGCGGCTACACCTTC.

The chain employs TRBV5-1 and TRBJ1-4; no clear D gene. Germline lookup yields CDR1 SGHRS and CDR2 YFSETQ. The CDR3 contains 16 residues. Trimming cost V 0 bases and J 2 bases, with 11 bases left between them. For the CDR3, the DNA is TGCGCCAGCAGCTTGGAGGCCGCGGAGACTAATGAAAAACTGTTTTTT. It yields the protein CASSLEAAETNEKLFF.

The V and J genes are TRBV30 and TRBJ2-5; D unresolved. The CDR3 is 13 amino acids. Germline V gene sequence: CDR1 GTSNPN, CDR2 SVGIG (reference sequence). Trimming removed 0 bases at V and 2 bases at J, with 7 bases between. CDR3 bases: TGTGCCTGGAGTGTCGGCAGTCAAGAGACCCAGTACTTC. This gives the protein CAWSVGSQETQYF.

The J gene is TRBJ2-7, the V gene TRBV28; the match to TRBD2 covers 7 bases. The germline gives CDR1 MDHEN, CDR2 SYDVKM. The CDR3 has 13 amino acids. The trim removed 6 bases at V and 1 base at J, leaving 3 bases unmatched. The CDR3 loop is CASSLGGSYEQYF. For the CDR3, the DNA is TGTGCCAGCAGCCTCGGGGGGTCCTACGAGCAGTACTTC.

This rearrangement joins TRBV7-3 to TRBJ1-1; D uncertain. The CDR3 is made up of 13 amino acids. V lost 5 bases to trimming and J lost 1 base, with 8 bases between them. Germline loops: CDR1 SGHTA, CDR2 FQGTGA. For the CDR3, the DNA is TGTGCCAGCAGCCCGCAAAAGAACACTGAAGCTTTCTTT. As protein: CASSPQKNTEAFF.

Here the CDR3 reads CASSRTGTAYNEQFF. In DNA, the CDR3 is TGTGCCAGCAGCCGTACCGGGACAGCCTACAATGAGCAGTTCTTC. The chain combines TRBV5-6 with TRBJ2-1, with 7 bases that match TRBD1. Per germline, CDR1 SGHDT and CDR2 YYEEEE. V lost 4 bases and J lost 2; bases outside the gene matches: 6. The CDR3 spans 15 residues.

The rearrangement links TRBV19 to TRBJ2-1, with D possibly matching TRBD2 (7 bases). Trimming pared 6 bases from V and 8 bases from J, leaving 23 bases between. This CDR3 comprises 16 residues. The germline CDR1 and CDR2 sequences are LNHDA and SQIVND (reference sequence). CDR3 nucleotide sequence: TGTGCCAGTAGCACAGTGGGGGGGCTGTCGAGAGATGAGCAGTTCTTC. Its translation is CASSTVGGLSRDEQFF.

The chain employs TRBV27 and TRBJ2-7, with D hard to call. The CDR3 sequence is 16 residues long. In germline, CDR1 is MNHEY, CDR2 SMNVEV (reference sequence). Trimming shortened V by 5 bases and J by 0 bases, and 17 bases separated the two germline ends. This CDR3 is CASSPGRKLSSYEQYF. CDR3 nucleotides: TGTGCCAGCAGTCCCGGACGAAAGCTCAGCTCCTACGAGCAGTACTTC.

The V and J genes are TRBV11-2 and TRBJ1-5; 7 nucleotides align to TRBD1. Looked up from germline, CDR1 is SGHAT and CDR2 is FQNNGV. The CDR3 has 14 amino acids. The J segment lost 6 bases and the V segment lost 0 bases, leaving 2 bases of the junction unmatched. CDR3: CASSLDSGGQPQHF. In nucleotides, the CDR3 is TGTGCCAGCAGCTTAGATTCAGGGGGTCAGCCCCAGCATTTT. Full variable domain (rest looked up from reference TRBV11-2 and TRBJ1-5): EAGVAQSPRYKIIEKRQSVAFWCNPISGHATLYWYQQILGQGPKLLIQFQNNGVVDDSQLPKDRFSAERLKGVDSTLKIQPAKLEDSAVYLCASSLDSGGQPQHFGDGTRLSIL.

DNA of the CDR3: TGTGCCAGCAGCTTATATCTTGGGACTAGAGTGGCCGGGGAGCTGTTTTTT. It is translated as CASSLYLGTRVAGELFF. The rearrangement joins TRBV7-3 to TRBJ2-2, with 8 nucleotides matching TRBD2. Trimming at V came to 2 bases and at J to 6 bases, leaving 11 bases not matched to a gene. Germline lookup yields CDR1 SGHTA and CDR2 FQGTGA. CDR3 length equals 17 residues.

This clone has more than one count but fewer than ten. V is TRBV4-1 and J is TRBJ2-5, with a tentative D call TRBD2 (6 bases). This CDR3 is 18 amino acids long. The V and J ends lost 4 bases and 3 bases respectively, with 24 bases between them. Germline V gene data show CDR1 as MGHRA and CDR2 as YSYEKL. CDR3 amino acids: CASSRGRVRGLRKETQYF. The CDR3 DNA is TGCGCCAGCAGCCGTGGACGGGTAAGGGGACTGAGGAAAGAGACCCAGTACTTC.